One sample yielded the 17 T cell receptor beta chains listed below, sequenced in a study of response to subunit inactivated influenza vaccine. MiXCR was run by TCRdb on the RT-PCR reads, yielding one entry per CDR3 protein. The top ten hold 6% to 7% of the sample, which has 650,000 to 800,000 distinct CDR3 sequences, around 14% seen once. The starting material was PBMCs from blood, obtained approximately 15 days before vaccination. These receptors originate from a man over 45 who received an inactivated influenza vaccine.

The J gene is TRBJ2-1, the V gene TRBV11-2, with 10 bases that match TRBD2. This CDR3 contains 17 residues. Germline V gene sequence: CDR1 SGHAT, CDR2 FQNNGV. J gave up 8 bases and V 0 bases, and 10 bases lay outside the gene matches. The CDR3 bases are TGTGCCAGCAGCTTAGATGTACTAGCGGGATTCAATGATGAGCAGTTCTTC. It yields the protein CASSLDVLAGFNDEQFF.

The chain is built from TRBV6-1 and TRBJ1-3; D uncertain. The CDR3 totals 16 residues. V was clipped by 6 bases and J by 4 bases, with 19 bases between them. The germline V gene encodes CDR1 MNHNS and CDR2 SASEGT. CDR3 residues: CASSLEGHTEGNTIYF. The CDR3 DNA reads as TGTGCCAGCAGCCTCGAGGGCCACACCGAAGGAAACACCATATATTTT.

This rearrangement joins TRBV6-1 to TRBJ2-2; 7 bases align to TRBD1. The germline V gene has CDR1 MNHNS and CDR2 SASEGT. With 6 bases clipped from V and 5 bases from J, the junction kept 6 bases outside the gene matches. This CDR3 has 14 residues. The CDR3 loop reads CASRPTGSTGELFF. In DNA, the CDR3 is TGTGCCAGCAGACCGACAGGGAGTACCGGGGAGCTGTTTTTT.

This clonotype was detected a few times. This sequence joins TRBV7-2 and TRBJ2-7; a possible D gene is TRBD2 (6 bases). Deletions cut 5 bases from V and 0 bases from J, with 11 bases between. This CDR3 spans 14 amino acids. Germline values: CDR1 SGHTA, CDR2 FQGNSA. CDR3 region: CASSIMEGSYEQYF. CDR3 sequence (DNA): TGTGCCAGCAGCATTATGGAGGGCTCCTACGAGCAGTACTTC. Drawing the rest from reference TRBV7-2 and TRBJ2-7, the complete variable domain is GAGVSQSPSNKVTEKGKDVELRCDPISGHTALYWYRQSLGQGLEFLIYFQGNSAPDKSGLPSDRFSAERTGGSVSTLTIQRTQQEDSAVYLCASSIMEGSYEQYFGPGTRLTVT.

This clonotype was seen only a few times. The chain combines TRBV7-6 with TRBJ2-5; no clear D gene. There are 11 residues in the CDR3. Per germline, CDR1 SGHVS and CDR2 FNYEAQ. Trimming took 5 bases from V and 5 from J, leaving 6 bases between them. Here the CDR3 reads CASSTSETQYF. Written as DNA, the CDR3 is TGTGCCAGCAGCACCTCGGAGACCCAGTACTTC.

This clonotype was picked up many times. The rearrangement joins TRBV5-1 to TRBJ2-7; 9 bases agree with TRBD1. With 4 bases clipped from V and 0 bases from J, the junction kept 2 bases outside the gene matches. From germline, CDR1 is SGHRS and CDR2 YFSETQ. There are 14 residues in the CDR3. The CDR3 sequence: CASSGGQGSYEQYF. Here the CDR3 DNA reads TGCGCCAGCAGCGGGGGACAGGGCTCCTACGAGCAGTACTTC.

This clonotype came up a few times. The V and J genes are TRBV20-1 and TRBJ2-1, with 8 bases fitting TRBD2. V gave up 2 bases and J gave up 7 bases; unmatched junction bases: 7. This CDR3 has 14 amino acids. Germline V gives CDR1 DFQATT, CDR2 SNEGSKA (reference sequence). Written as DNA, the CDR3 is TGCAGTGCTAGAAGGGCGGGACTAGGGAATGAGCAGTTCTTC. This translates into CSARRAGLGNEQFF.

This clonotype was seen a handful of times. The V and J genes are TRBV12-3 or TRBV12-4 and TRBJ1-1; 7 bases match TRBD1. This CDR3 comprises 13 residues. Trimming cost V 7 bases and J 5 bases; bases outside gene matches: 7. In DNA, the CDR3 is TGTGCCAGCAAAACAGGGGAGGGGACTGAAGCTTTCTTT. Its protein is CASKTGEGTEAFF.

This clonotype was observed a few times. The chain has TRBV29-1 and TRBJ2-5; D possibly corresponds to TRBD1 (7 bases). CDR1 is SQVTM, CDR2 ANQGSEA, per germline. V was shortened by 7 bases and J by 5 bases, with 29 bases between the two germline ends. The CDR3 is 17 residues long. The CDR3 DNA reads TGCAGCGGGGGGGCAGGGGGTACCATTTTTGACGAGGAGACCCAGTACTTC. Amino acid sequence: CSGGAGGTIFDEETQYF.

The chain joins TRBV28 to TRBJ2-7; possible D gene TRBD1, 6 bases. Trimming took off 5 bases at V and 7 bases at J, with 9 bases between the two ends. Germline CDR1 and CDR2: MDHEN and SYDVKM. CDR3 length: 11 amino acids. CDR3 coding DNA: TGTGCCAGCAGTGGCACAGGGGAGCAGTACTTC. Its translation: CASSGTGEQYF.

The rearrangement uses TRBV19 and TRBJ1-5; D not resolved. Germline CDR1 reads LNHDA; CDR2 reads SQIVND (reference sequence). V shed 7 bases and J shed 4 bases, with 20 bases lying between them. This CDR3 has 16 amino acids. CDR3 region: CASTSSWNEGNQPQHF. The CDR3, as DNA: TGTGCCAGTACCTCGTCCTGGAACGAGGGAAATCAGCCCCAGCATTTT.

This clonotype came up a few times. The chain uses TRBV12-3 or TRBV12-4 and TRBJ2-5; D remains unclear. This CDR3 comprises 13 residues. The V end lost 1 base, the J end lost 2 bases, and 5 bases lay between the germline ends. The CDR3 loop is CASSLGEQETQYF. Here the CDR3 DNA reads TGTGCCAGCAGTTTAGGGGAACAAGAGACCCAGTACTTC.

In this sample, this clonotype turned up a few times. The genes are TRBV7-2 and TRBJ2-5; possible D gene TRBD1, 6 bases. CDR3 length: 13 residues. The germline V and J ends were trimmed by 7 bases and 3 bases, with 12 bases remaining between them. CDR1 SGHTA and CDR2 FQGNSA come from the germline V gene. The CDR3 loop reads CASNLGQKETQYF. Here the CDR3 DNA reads TGTGCCAGCAACCTTGGACAGAAAGAGACCCAGTACTTC. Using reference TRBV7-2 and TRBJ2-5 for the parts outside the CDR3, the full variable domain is GAGVSQSPSNKVTEKGKDVELRCDPISGHTALYWYRQSLGQGLEFLIYFQGNSAPDKSGLPSDRFSAERTGGSVSTLTIQRTQQEDSAVYLCASNLGQKETQYFGPGTRLLVL.

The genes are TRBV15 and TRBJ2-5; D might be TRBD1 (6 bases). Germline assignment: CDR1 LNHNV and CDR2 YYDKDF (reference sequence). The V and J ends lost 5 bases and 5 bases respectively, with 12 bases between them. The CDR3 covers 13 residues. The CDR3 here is CATSLNQGETQYF. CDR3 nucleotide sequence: TGTGCCACCAGCCTTAACCAGGGGGAGACCCAGTACTTC.

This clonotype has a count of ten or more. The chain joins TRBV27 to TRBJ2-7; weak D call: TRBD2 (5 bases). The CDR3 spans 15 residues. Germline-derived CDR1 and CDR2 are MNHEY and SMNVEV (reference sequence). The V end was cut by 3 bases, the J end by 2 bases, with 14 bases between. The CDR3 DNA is TGTGCCAGCAGTTTGGGCGGGCCTGGACCCTACGAGCAGTACTTC. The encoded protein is CASSLGGPGPYEQYF.

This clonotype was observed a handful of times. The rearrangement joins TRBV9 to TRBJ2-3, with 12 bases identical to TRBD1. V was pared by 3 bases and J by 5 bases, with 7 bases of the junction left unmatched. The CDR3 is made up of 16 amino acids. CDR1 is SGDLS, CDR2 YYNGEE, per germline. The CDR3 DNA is TGTGCCAGCAGCGGTCCGGGACAGGGGGCTTTAGATACGCAGTATTTT. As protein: CASSGPGQGALDTQYF.

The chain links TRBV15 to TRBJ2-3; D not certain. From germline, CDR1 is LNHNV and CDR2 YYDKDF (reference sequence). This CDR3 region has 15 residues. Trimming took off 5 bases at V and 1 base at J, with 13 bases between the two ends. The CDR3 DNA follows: TGTGCCACCAGCTTCCACCCTTTGGGCACAGATACGCAGTATTTT. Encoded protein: CATSFHPLGTDTQYF.